The 26 T cell receptor beta chains reported below all come from one sample, sequenced in a study of T cell repertoires in cytomegalovirus infection. These receptors have no known antigen. MiXCR, run by TCRdb on the reads, gives a single entry per CDR3 protein. The data hold about 50,000 distinct CDR3 sequences, with about 20% observed a single time. The sequencing here drew on CD8+ T cells from cultured PBMCs, taken from culture after CMV antigen stimulation. All receptors come from a human donor in good health (CMV status not recorded). Some clones in this sample may be carry-over from other donors' samples.

V usage is TRBV20-1 and J usage is TRBJ1-5; D perhaps matches TRBD1 (5 bases). Trimming cost V 0 bases and J 0 bases, with 12 bases left between them. The CDR3 covers 16 residues. Germline V gene data show CDR1 as DFQATT and CDR2 as SNEGSKA (reference sequence). The chain's CDR3 is CSAREGTGYSNQPQHF. CDR3 DNA: TGCAGTGCTAGAGAGGGGACGGGTTATAGCAATCAGCCCCAGCATTTT.

The genes are TRBV27 and TRBJ1-4; D may be TRBD1 (5 bases). The CDR3 has 16 residues. Germline V lookup: CDR1 MNHEY, CDR2 SMNVEV (reference sequence). Deletions cut 1 base from V and 12 bases from J, with 21 bases between. Here the CDR3 reads CASSLLGRTMSRELFF. The CDR3 DNA is TGTGCCAGCAGTTTATTAGGAAGGACAATGTCAAGAGAACTGTTTTTT.

CDR3 in DNA: TGTGCCAGTAGTAACGGCGGGACCTATAATTCACCCCTCCACTTT. Translating gives CASSNGGTYNSPLHF. V and J are TRBV19 and TRBJ1-6; D is uncertain. Deletions cut 4 bases from V and 2 bases from J, with 9 bases between. Looked up from germline, CDR1 is LNHDA and CDR2 is SQIVND (reference sequence). The CDR3 contains 15 residues.

This clonotype was seen just once. J is TRBJ1-4 and V is TRBV7-2; 7 nucleotides line up with TRBD1. Per the germline V gene, CDR1 is SGHTA and CDR2 is FQGNSA. V shed 0 bases, J shed 7 bases, and the junction held 11 bases outside the gene matches. This CDR3 has 17 residues. CDR3 coding DNA: TGTGCCAGCAGCTTAGCGCTTTTTACAGGGGCGGGTGAAAAACTGTTTTTT. Its protein product is CASSLALFTGAGEKLFF.

This clonotype was detected a few times. The chain uses TRBV7-9 and TRBJ2-7, with D hard to call. This CDR3 is built from 15 residues. Looked up from germline, CDR1 is SEHNR and CDR2 is FQNEAQ (reference sequence). V was trimmed by 4 bases and J by 0 bases, leaving 13 bases between them. The CDR3 reads CASSSYLDISYEQYF. CDR3 DNA: TGTGCCAGCAGCTCCTACCTAGACATCTCCTACGAGCAGTACTTC.

This clonotype was observed a handful of times. The chain combines TRBV24-1 with TRBJ1-1; 8 bases fit TRBD1. Germline trimming cut 4 bases from V and 4 bases from J; bases unmatched to any gene: 7. The CDR3 runs to 15 residues. Germline values: CDR1 KGHDR, CDR2 SFDVKD. CDR3 amino acids: CATSDPNRGATEAFF. CDR3 in DNA: TGTGCCACCAGTGACCCTAACAGGGGGGCCACTGAAGCTTTCTTT.

The chain couples TRBV7-8 to TRBJ2-1, with D possibly matching TRBD2 (6 bases). In germline, CDR1 is SGHVS, CDR2 FQNEAQ. The CDR3 is made up of 12 amino acids. The V end was cut by 5 bases, the J end by 10 bases, with 12 bases between. CDR3 protein: CASSPGTSEQFF. The CDR3 DNA reads TGTGCCAGCAGCCCCGGGACTTCCGAGCAGTTCTTC.

In this sample, this clonotype turned up a few times. The chain recombines TRBV19 with TRBJ2-2, with D possibly being TRBD2 (6 bases). This CDR3 is built from 17 residues. The V end lost 0 bases, the J end lost 0 bases, and 11 bases lay between the germline ends. Germline V gene sequence: CDR1 LNHDA, CDR2 SQIVND (reference sequence). Written as DNA, the CDR3 is TGTGCCAGTAGTATAGATGGGGCGGGAACGAACACCGGGGAGCTGTTTTTT. Translated: CASSIDGAGTNTGELFF. Looking up the rest from reference TRBV19 and TRBJ2-2 gives the full variable domain: DGGITQSPKYLFRKEGQNVTLSCEQNLNHDAMYWYRQDPGQGLRLIYYSQIVNDFQKGDIAEGYSVSREKKESFPLTVTSAQKNPTAFYLCASSIDGAGTNTGELFFGEGSRLTVL.

CDR3 DNA: TGTGCCAGCAGCCCTGGGACTAGCGTCACCGAGCAGTACTTC. Its protein is CASSPGTSVTEQYF. V and J are TRBV7-2 and TRBJ2-7; 10 positions match TRBD2. Looked up from germline, CDR1 is SGHTA and CDR2 is FQGNSA. The CDR3 covers 14 residues. Trimming took 5 bases from V and 6 from J; bases not matched to a gene: 7.

This clonotype turned up a few times. This rearrangement joins TRBV7-8 to TRBJ2-1; D unclear. Trimming took off 2 bases at V and 6 bases at J, with 14 bases between the two ends. The CDR3 is 15 residues long. Germline values: CDR1 SGHVS, CDR2 FQNEAQ. The CDR3 sequence is CASSLTPILGNEQFF. The CDR3 DNA sequence: TGTGCCAGCAGCTTAACGCCCATCTTAGGCAATGAGCAGTTCTTC.

This clonotype was counted only a few times. The chain is built from TRBV19 and TRBJ1-1; weak D call: TRBD1 (6 bases). This CDR3 is built from 15 residues. The germline V gene has CDR1 LNHDA and CDR2 SQIVND (reference sequence). The V and J ends lost 3 bases and 3 bases respectively, with 14 bases between them. The CDR3 spells CASSMEDSGYTEAFF. In DNA form, the CDR3 reads TGTGCCAGTAGTATGGAGGACAGTGGGTACACTGAAGCTTTCTTT.

V and J are TRBV11-3 and TRBJ2-7; tentative D call: TRBD2 (6 bases). Deletions cut 8 bases from V and 6 bases from J, with 14 bases between. This CDR3 is built from 12 residues. The germline V gene has CDR1 SGHNT and CDR2 YENEEA. CDR3 DNA sequence: TGTGCCAGCCCGGGGGTAGCTGGCGAGCAGTACTTC. Amino acid sequence: CASPGVAGEQYF.

This clonotype was recorded a few times. The chain is built from TRBV12-3 or TRBV12-4 and TRBJ2-7; 7 positions match TRBD1. The CDR3 runs 12 residues. V trimming: 6 bases; J trimming: 4 bases; junction bases outside the gene matches: 3. The CDR3 DNA reads as TGTGCCAGCAGCCCACAGGGGTACGAGCAGTACTTC. This translates into CASSPQGYEQYF.

This clonotype was detected a few times. The chain couples TRBV6-2 or TRBV6-3 to TRBJ2-1; 7 bases line up with TRBD1. This CDR3 contains 12 residues. Germline V CDR1 and CDR2: MNHEY, SVGEGT. V trimming: 5 bases; J trimming: 9 bases; junction bases outside the gene matches: 4. The CDR3 region is CASSGGQREQFF. The CDR3 DNA reads TGTGCCAGCAGTGGGGGACAGCGTGAGCAGTTCTTC.

The chain employs TRBV7-8 and TRBJ2-7, with 7 bases lining up with TRBD1. V lost 2 bases, J lost 2 bases, and 6 bases stayed unmatched. Germline V lookup: CDR1 SGHVS, CDR2 FQNEAQ. CDR3 length equals 15 residues. CDR3 sequence: CASSLLAQGTYEQYF. In nucleotides, the CDR3 is TGTGCCAGCAGCTTATTGGCACAGGGGACCTACGAGCAGTACTTC.

The chain combines TRBV11-2 with TRBJ2-1; D is uncertain. CDR3 size: 12 residues. Germline V gene sequence: CDR1 SGHAT, CDR2 FQNNGV. The ends were cut back, 5 bases at V and 7 bases at J, with 9 bases in the middle. The CDR3 loop reads CASSPPRNEQFF. The DNA of the CDR3 is TGTGCCAGCAGCCCCCCTCGGAATGAGCAGTTCTTC.

A few counts support this clonotype. The chain links TRBV27 to TRBJ1-1; the D gene is possibly TRBD1 (5 bases). V lost 4 bases and J lost 6, with 9 bases in between. Germline V gene data show CDR1 as MNHEY and CDR2 as SMNVEV (reference sequence). CDR3 length: 12 amino acids. The CDR3 here is CASSYSGAEAFF. The CDR3 nucleotides are TGTGCCAGCAGTTATTCGGGGGCTGAAGCTTTCTTT.

The table lists this clonotype with a few counts. The chain links TRBV19 to TRBJ1-1; the D gene is possibly TRBD1 (5 bases). The V gene's germline CDR1 is LNHDA and CDR2 SQIVND (reference sequence). V was shortened by 5 bases and J by 5 bases, with 15 bases between the two germline ends. The CDR3 is 14 amino acids. The CDR3 bases are TGTGCCAGTAGTGGGCCAGGGAAGGGGACTGAAGCTTTCTTT. Protein sequence: CASSGPGKGTEAFF.

The J gene is TRBJ2-1, the V gene TRBV11-2; 11 nucleotides align to TRBD2. The germline V gene has CDR1 SGHAT and CDR2 FQNNGV. V shed 1 base, J shed 6 bases, and the junction held 5 bases outside the gene matches. The CDR3 sequence is 16 residues long. The CDR3 nucleotides are TGTGCCAGCAGCTTAGGCCCGGGACTAGCGGTCAATGAGCAGTTCTTC. It is translated as CASSLGPGLAVNEQFF. Filled out from reference TRBV11-2 and TRBJ2-1, the complete variable domain reads EAGVAQSPRYKIIEKRQSVAFWCNPISGHATLYWYQQILGQGPKLLIQFQNNGVVDDSQLPKDRFSAERLKGVDSTLKIQPAKLEDSAVYLCASSLGPGLAVNEQFFGPGTRLTVL.

This clonotype has a handful of counts. V usage is TRBV7-9 and J usage is TRBJ2-1, with D tentatively TRBD2 (6 bases). There are 15 residues in the CDR3. Germline values: CDR1 SEHNR, CDR2 FQNEAQ (reference sequence). V shed 5 bases and J shed 5 bases, with 16 bases lying between them. The CDR3 loop reads CASSKPAGGDNEQFF. The CDR3 DNA reads as TGTGCCAGCAGCAAACCGGCCGGCGGGGACAATGAGCAGTTCTTC.

This clonotype has just a few counts. The rearrangement uses TRBV7-8 and TRBJ2-7; 9 nucleotides align to TRBD1. The CDR3 contains 13 residues. V lost 5 bases, J lost 7 bases, and 6 bases stayed unmatched. The V gene's germline CDR1 is SGHVS and CDR2 FQNEAQ. CDR3 in amino acids: CASSAGTGWEQYF. CDR3 coding DNA: TGTGCCAGCAGCGCAGGGACAGGGTGGGAGCAGTACTTC.

The table lists this clonotype with a few counts. The genes are TRBV7-8 and TRBJ2-5, with D perhaps matching TRBD1 or TRBD2 (5 bases each). V was clipped by 1 base and J by 4 bases, with 16 bases between them. There are 16 residues in the CDR3. From germline, CDR1 is SGHVS and CDR2 FQNEAQ. CDR3 residues: CASSLETGTLGETQYF. The CDR3 DNA reads TGTGCCAGCAGCTTAGAAACCGGGACCCTGGGAGAGACCCAGTACTTC.

The sample holds a few counts of this clonotype. The CDR3 spells CASSLGGQGNQPQHF. The CDR3 DNA follows: TGTGCCAGCAGCTTAGGGGGACAGGGGAATCAGCCCCAGCATTTT. V gene TRBV7-2 combines with J gene TRBJ1-5; TRBD1 matches at 10 bases. Germline loops: CDR1 SGHTA, CDR2 FQGNSA. This CDR3 spans 15 amino acids. With 1 base clipped from V and 4 bases from J, the junction kept 1 base outside the gene matches.

The gene calls are TRBV5-6 and TRBJ2-1, with unresolved D. Trimming pared 5 bases from V and 3 bases from J, leaving 15 bases between. This CDR3 contains 15 residues. Per germline, CDR1 SGHDT and CDR2 YYEEEE. The CDR3 bases are TGTGCCAGCAGGCCCCCAGCAGATAACTACAATGAGCAGTTCTTC. This sequence encodes CASRPPADNYNEQFF.

CDR3 sequence: CASSFFQPGQNYADTQYF. The CDR3 DNA follows: TGTGCCAGCAGTTTTTTCCAACCGGGACAGAATTATGCAGATACGCAGTATTTT. The chain is built from TRBV6-5 and TRBJ2-3; 7 positions agree with TRBD1. The CDR3 has 18 amino acids. Unmatched junction bases numbered 17, after V lost 4 bases and J lost 4 bases. Germline V gene data show CDR1 as MNHEY and CDR2 as SVGAGI.

This clonotype was found a few times. This chain uses TRBV12-3 or TRBV12-4 with TRBJ1-2; no firm D call. The V end was cut by 6 bases, the J end by 6 bases, with 14 bases between. This CDR3 spans 13 amino acids. The DNA for the CDR3 is TGTGCCAGCAGCTCTCTTCTACTGGATGGCTACACCTTC. Protein product: CASSSLLLDGYTF.